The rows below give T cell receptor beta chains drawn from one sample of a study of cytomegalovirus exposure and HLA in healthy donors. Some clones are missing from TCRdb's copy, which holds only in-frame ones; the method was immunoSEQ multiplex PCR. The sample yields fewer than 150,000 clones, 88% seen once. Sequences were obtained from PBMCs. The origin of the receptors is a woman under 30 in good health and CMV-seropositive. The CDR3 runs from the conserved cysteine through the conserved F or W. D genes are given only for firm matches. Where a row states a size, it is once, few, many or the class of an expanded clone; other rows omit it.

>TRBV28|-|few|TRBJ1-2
CASDQGNYGYTF
TGTGCCAGTGATCAGGGGAACTATGGCTACACCTTC
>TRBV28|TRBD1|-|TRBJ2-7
CASSLWGQGVKGYEQYF
TGTGCCAGCAGTTTATGGGGACAGGGGGTTAAAGGCTACGAGCAGTACTTC
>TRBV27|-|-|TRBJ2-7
CASSGGETPIHEQYF
TGTGCCAGCAGCGGCGGGGAGACCCCCATCCACGAGCAGTACTTC
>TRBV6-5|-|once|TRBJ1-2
CASSYSTQNYGYTF
TGTGCCAGCAGTTACTCGACACAGAACTATGGCTACACCTTC
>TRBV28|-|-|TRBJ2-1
CASSPGYSYNEQFF
TGTGCCAGCAGTCCAGGGTACTCCTACAATGAGCAGTTCTTC
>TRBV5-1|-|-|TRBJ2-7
CASSLDRETYEQYF
TGCGCCAGCAGCTTGGACAGGGAGACCTACGAGCAGTACTTC
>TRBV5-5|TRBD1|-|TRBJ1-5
CASSLLSGGGQPQHF
TGTGCCAGCAGCTTGTTGTCAGGGGGCGGACAGCCCCAGCATTTT
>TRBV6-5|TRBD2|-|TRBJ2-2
CASSYVAGAEGGELFF
TGTGCCAGCAGTTACGTAGCGGGAGCCGAGGGCGGGGAGCTGTTTTTT
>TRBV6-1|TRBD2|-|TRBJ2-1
CASSELVTSGGGEQFF
TGTGCCAGCAGTGAACTCGTGACTAGCGGGGGTGGGGAGCAGTTCTTC
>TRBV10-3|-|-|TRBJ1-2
CAISESLESSGYTF
TGTGCCATCAGTGAGTCTTTGGAATCTAGTGGCTACACCTTC
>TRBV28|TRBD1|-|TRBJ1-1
CASSSGQGNTEAFF
TGTGCCAGCAGTTCAGGACAGGGGAACACTGAAGCTTTCTTT
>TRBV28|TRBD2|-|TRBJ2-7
CASRGTSGRFYEQYF
TGTGCCAGCAGAGGGACTAGCGGGAGGTTCTACGAGCAGTACTTC
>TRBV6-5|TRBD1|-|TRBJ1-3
CASSRQGTGNTIYF
TGTGCCAGCAGTCGACAGGGGACTGGAAACACCATATATTTT
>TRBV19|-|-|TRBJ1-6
CASNRGLRDSPLHF
TGTGCCAGTAACAGAGGACTAAGAGATTCACCCCTCCACTTT
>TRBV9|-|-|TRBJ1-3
CASSPGAGGTGNTIYF
TGTGCCAGCAGCCCAGGGGCGGGGGGAACTGGAAACACCATATATTTT
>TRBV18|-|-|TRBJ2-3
CASSPIGRTLWETDTQYF
TGTGCCAGCTCACCCATCGGACGGACTCTATGGGAGACAGATACGCAGTATTTT
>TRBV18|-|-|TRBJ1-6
CASSPTGGGGTNSPLHF
TGTGCCAGCTCACCGACGGGGGGTGGGGGAACAAATTCACCCCTCCACTTT